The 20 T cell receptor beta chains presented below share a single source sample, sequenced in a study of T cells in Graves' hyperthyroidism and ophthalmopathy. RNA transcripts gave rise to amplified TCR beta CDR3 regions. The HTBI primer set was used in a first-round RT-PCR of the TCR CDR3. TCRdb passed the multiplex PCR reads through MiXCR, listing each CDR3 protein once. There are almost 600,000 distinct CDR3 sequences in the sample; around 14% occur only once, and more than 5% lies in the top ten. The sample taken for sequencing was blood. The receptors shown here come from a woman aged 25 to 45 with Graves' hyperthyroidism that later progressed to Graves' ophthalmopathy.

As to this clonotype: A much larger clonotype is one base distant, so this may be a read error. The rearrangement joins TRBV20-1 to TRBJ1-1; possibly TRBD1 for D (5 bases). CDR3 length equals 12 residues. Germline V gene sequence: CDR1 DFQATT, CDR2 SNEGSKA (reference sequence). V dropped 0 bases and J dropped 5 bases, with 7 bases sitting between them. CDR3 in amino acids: CSARDGGTEAFF. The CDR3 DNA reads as TGCAGTGCTAGAGATGGGGGAACTGAAGCTTTCTTT.

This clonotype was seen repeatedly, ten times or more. CDR3 loop: CASSQRTTGFTEAFF. Written as DNA, the CDR3 is TGTGCCAGCAGCCAACGTACTACAGGGTTCACTGAAGCTTTCTTT. The chain employs TRBV3-1 and TRBJ1-1; D may be TRBD1 (6 bases). Trimming removed 2 bases at V and 4 bases at J, with 14 bases between. Germline lookup yields CDR1 LGHDT and CDR2 YNNKEL (reference sequence). The CDR3 has 15 amino acids.

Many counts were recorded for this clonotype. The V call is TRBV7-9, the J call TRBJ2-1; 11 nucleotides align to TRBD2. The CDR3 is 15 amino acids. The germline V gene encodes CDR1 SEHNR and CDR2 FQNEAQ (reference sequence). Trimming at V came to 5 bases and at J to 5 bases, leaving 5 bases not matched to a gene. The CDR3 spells CASSLGTSGDNEQFF. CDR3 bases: TGTGCCAGCAGCCTCGGGACTAGCGGAGACAATGAGCAGTTCTTC.

CDR3 residues: CASSRITGTGDSPLHF. The CDR3 nucleotides read TGCGCCAGCAGCCGAATTACCGGGACAGGGGATTCACCCCTCCACTTT. V and J are TRBV5-1 and TRBJ1-6, with TRBD1 matching over 10 bases. This CDR3 spans 16 amino acids. The germline CDR1 and CDR2 sequences are SGHRS and YFSETQ. The J segment lost 8 bases and the V segment lost 4 bases, leaving 9 bases of the junction unmatched. The full variable domain, in which reference TRBV5-1 and TRBJ1-6 provide the parts outside the CDR3, is KAGVTQTPRYLIKTRGQQVTLSCSPISGHRSVSWYQQTPGQGLQFLFEYFSETQRNKGNFPGRFSGRQFSNSRSEMNVSTLELGDSALYLCASSRITGTGDSPLHFGNGTRLTVT.

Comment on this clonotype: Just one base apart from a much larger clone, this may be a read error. The CDR3 nucleotides read TGTGCCAGCAGCCAAGGGACAAGGTTAAACACTGAAGCTTTCTTT. Translated: CASSQGTRLNTEAFF. The chain links TRBV4-2 to TRBJ1-1, with a weak D call TRBD1 (5 bases). CDR3 size: 15 residues. Germline assignment: CDR1 LGHNA and CDR2 YNFKEQ. V lost 1 base, J lost 2 bases, and 11 bases lay in between.

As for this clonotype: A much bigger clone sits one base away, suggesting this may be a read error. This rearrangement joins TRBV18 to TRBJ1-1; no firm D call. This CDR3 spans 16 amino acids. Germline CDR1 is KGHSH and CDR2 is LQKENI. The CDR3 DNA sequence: TGTCCCAGCTCCCTCCGGGCAGTGGGAGTCGACACTGAAGCTTTCTTT. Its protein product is CPSSLRAVGVDTEAFF.

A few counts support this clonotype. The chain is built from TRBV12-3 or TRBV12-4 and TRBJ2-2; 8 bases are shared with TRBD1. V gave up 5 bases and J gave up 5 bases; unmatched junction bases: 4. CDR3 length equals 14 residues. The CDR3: CASSQRQGTGELFF. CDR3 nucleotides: TGTGCCAGCAGTCAAAGACAGGGGACCGGGGAGCTGTTTTTT.

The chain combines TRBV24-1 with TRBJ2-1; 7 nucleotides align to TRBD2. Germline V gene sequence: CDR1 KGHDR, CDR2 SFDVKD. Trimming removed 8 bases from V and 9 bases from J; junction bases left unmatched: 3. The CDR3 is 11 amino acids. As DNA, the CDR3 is TGTGCCACCACCTTAGCGGGTGAGCAGTTCTTC. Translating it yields CATTLAGEQFF.

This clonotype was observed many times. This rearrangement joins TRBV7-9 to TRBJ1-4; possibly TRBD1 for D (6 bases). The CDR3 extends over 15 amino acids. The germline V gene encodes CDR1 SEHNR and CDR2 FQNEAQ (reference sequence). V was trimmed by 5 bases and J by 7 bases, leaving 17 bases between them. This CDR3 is CASSTTQGTGEKLFF. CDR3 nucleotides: TGTGCCAGCAGCACCACACAGGGTACGGGTGAAAAACTGTTTTTT.

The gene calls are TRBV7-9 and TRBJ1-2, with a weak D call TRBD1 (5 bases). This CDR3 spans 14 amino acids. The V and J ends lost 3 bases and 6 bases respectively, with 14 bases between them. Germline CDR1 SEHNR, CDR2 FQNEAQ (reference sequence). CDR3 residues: CASSLGREGNGYTF. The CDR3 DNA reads TGTGCCAGCAGCTTGGGTCGGGAGGGGAATGGCTACACCTTC.

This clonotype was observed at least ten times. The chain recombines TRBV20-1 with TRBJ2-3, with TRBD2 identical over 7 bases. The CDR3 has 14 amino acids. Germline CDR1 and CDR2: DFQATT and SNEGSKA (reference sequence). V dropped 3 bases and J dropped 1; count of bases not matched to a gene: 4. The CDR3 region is CSASVAGGTDTQYF. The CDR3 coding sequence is TGCAGTGCTAGTGTGGCGGGAGGCACAGATACGCAGTATTTT.

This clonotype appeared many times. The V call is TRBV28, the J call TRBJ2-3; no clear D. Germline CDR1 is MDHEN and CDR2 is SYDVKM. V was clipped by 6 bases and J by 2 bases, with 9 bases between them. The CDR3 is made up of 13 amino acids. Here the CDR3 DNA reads TGTGCCAGCAGGTCGAAACACACAGATACGCAGTATTTT. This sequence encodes CASRSKHTDTQYF.

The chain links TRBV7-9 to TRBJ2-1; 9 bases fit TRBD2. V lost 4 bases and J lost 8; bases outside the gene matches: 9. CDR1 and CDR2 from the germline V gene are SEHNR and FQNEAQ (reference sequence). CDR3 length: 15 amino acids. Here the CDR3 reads CASSSASGIAHEQFF. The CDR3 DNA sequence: TGTGCCAGCAGCTCAGCTAGCGGGATAGCCCATGAGCAGTTCTTC.

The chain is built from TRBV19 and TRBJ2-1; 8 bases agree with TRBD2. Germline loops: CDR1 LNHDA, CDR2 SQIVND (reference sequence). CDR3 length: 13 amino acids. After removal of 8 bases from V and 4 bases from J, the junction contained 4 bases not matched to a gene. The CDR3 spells CASQLAEYNEQFF. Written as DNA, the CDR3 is TGTGCCAGTCAACTAGCGGAGTACAATGAGCAGTTCTTC.

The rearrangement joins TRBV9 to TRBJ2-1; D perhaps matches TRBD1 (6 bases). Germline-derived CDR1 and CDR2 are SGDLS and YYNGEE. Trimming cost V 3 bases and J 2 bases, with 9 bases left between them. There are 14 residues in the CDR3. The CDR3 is CASSAQGTYNEQFF. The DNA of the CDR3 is TGTGCCAGCAGCGCGCAGGGGACCTACAATGAGCAGTTCTTC.

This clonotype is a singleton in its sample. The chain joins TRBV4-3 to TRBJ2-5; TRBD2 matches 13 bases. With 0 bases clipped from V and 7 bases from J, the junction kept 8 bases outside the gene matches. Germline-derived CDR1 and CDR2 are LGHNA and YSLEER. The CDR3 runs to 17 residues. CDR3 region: CASSQDRLAGGAGTQYF. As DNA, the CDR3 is TGCGCCAGCAGCCAAGACCGACTAGCGGGAGGCGCGGGGACCCAGTACTTC.

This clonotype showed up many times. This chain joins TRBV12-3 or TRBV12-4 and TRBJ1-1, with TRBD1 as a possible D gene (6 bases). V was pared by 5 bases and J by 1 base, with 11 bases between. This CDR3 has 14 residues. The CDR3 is CASSARGKNTEAFF. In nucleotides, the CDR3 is TGTGCCAGCAGTGCCAGGGGCAAGAACACTGAAGCTTTCTTT.

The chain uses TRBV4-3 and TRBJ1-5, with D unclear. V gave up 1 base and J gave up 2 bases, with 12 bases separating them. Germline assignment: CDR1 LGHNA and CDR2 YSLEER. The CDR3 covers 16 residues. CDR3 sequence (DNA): TGCGCCAGCAGCCAAGGCCCGGGTTGGGGCAATCAGCCCCAGCATTTT. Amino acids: CASSQGPGWGNQPQHF.

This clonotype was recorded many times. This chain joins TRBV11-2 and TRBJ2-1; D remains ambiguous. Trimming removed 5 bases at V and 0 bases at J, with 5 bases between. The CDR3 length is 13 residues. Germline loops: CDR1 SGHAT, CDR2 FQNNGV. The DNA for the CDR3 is TGTGCCAGCAGCCCGACCTCCTACAATGAGCAGTTCTTC. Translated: CASSPTSYNEQFF.

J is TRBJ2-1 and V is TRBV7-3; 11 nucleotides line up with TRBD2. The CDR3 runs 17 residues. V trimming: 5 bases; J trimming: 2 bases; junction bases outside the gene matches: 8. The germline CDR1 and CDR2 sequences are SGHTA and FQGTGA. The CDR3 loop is CASSRRPTSGTYNEQFF. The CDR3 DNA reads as TGTGCCAGCAGCCGCCGACCGACTAGCGGGACCTACAATGAGCAGTTCTTC.